Below are 24 T cell receptor beta chains sequenced from a single sample in a study of OX40 agonist ivuxolimab in advanced cancers. The data were produced by immunoSEQ multiplex PCR, yet TCRdb's version contains in-frame clones alone and is incomplete. The sample gives around 65,000 clones, roughly nine tenths of which show up once; about 0.34% is in the top ten. The source was CD4+ or CD8+ T cells sorted from blood, collected in a trial of the OX40 agonist ivuxolimab. The receptor set was obtained from an adult with an advanced solid tumor such as melanoma, head and neck, liver or kidney cancer.

The chain uses TRBV4-3 and TRBJ2-1; maybe TRBD1 (6 bases). Germline CDR1 LGHNA, CDR2 YSLEER. The CDR3 runs 17 residues. Trimming cost V 1 base and J 2 bases, with 15 bases left between them. The CDR3 loop reads CASSQGLGGAAYNEQFF. CDR3 in DNA: TGCGCCAGCAGCCAAGGCCTAGGGGGAGCCGCCTACAATGAGCAGTTCTTC.

This rearrangement joins TRBV5-1 to TRBJ1-4; D perhaps matches TRBD1 (6 bases). The CDR3 is 14 amino acids. Trimming left V 3 bases short and J 7 bases short, with 13 bases between. Germline assignment: CDR1 SGHRS and CDR2 YFSETQ. This chain's CDR3 is CASSSGVNGEKLFF. CDR3 DNA sequence: TGCGCCAGCAGCTCAGGGGTAAATGGTGAAAAACTGTTTTTT.

The V call is TRBV10-1, the J call TRBJ1-2; a weak D match, TRBD1 (6 bases). V was trimmed by 7 bases and J by 4 bases, leaving 13 bases between them. This CDR3 comprises 13 residues. In germline, CDR1 is WNHNN, CDR2 SYGVQD (reference sequence). The CDR3 coding sequence is TGCGCCAGCAAGCTGGGACACACCTATGGCTACACCTTC. This translates into CASKLGHTYGYTF.

V and J are TRBV19 and TRBJ2-3; D not certain. Germline V gives CDR1 LNHDA, CDR2 SQIVND (reference sequence). Trimming shortened V by 5 bases and J by 2 bases, and 11 bases separated the two germline ends. The CDR3 spans 14 residues. The DNA for the CDR3 is TGTGCCAGTAGTCGGAGCTCTACCACAGATACGCAGTATTTT. Translating gives CASSRSSTTDTQYF. The full variable domain, in which reference TRBV19 and TRBJ2-3 provide the parts outside the CDR3, is DGGITQSPKYLFRKEGQNVTLSCEQNLNHDAMYWYRQDPGQGLRLIYYSQIVNDFQKGDIAEGYSVSREKKESFPLTVTSAQKNPTAFYLCASSRSSTTDTQYFGPGTRLTVL.

The rearrangement uses TRBV25-1 and TRBJ2-2; 10 positions match TRBD2. CDR1 and CDR2 from the germline V gene are MGHDK and SYGVNS. V was clipped by 1 base and J by 4 bases; unmatched bases: 3. CDR3 length equals 16 residues. CDR3 sequence reads: CASSESSGGITGELFF. The CDR3 DNA is TGTGCCAGCAGTGAATCTAGCGGGGGAATCACCGGGGAGCTGTTTTTT.

This chain connects TRBV19 to TRBJ1-2; a possible D gene is TRBD1 (6 bases). The CDR3 has 18 residues. Trimming took off 0 bases at V and 3 bases at J, with 20 bases between the two ends. The germline V gene has CDR1 LNHDA and CDR2 SQIVND (reference sequence). The CDR3 nucleotides read TGTGCCAGTAGTATAGATTACCGGGCAGGGGACGCGGACTATGGCTACACCTTC. Translating gives CASSIDYRAGDADYGYTF.

The chain links TRBV30 to TRBJ1-1, with D perhaps matching TRBD1 (5 bases). Trimming removed 6 bases at V and 6 bases at J, with 11 bases between. The CDR3 spans 11 residues. Germline V gene lookup returns CDR1 GTSNPN and CDR2 SVGIG (reference sequence). The CDR3 DNA reads as TGTGCCTGTTCTAGGGGTGCTGAAGCTTTCTTT. Amino acid sequence: CACSRGAEAFF.

J is TRBJ1-3 and V is TRBV19, with 9 nucleotides matching TRBD1. The CDR3 is 13 amino acids. Germline loops: CDR1 LNHDA, CDR2 SQIVND (reference sequence). V trimming: 9 bases; J trimming: 2 bases; junction bases outside the gene matches: 2. The CDR3 DNA is TGTGCCAGACAGGGGGCGCCTGGAAACACCATATATTTT. This gives the protein CARQGAPGNTIYF.

The chain joins TRBV10-2 to TRBJ2-1, with no clear D. V was pared by 3 bases and J by 5 bases, with 11 bases between. This CDR3 has 14 residues. Germline CDR1 reads WSHSY; CDR2 reads SAAADI. CDR3 bases: TGCGCCAGCAGTGACTTGAGATTCCACAATGAGCAGTTCTTC. It translates to CASSDLRFHNEQFF.

The chain carries TRBV6-5 and TRBJ1-2; 7 nucleotides align to TRBD1. Germline lookup yields CDR1 MNHEY and CDR2 SVGAGI. The junction had 9 bases not matched to a gene; V was cut back by 6 bases and J by 5 bases. The CDR3 runs to 14 residues. The CDR3 loop is CASSWSGTDYGYTF. The CDR3 DNA sequence: TGTGCCAGCAGCTGGAGCGGGACAGATTATGGCTACACCTTC.

This chain links TRBV9 with TRBJ1-1, with TRBD1 as a possible D gene (6 bases). Germline V gene sequence: CDR1 SGDLS, CDR2 YYNGEE. V dropped 4 bases and J dropped 1 base, with 14 bases sitting between them. This CDR3 has 15 residues. DNA for the CDR3: TGTGCCAGCAGCCGCGGGGGCAGGCCGAACACTGAAGCTTTCTTT. Amino acid sequence: CASSRGGRPNTEAFF.

This chain connects TRBV5-8 to TRBJ2-7; the D call may be TRBD1 or TRBD2 (5 bases each). V lost 4 bases to trimming and J lost 6 bases, with 14 bases between them. Germline CDR1 SGHTS, CDR2 YDEGEE. CDR3 length: 13 residues. This chain's CDR3 is CASSVSSGTEQYF. The CDR3 nucleotides are TGTGCCAGCAGCGTCTCATCAGGGACCGAGCAGTACTTC.

This clone appeared a single time. The chain carries TRBV5-4 and TRBJ1-2; 8 bases align to TRBD1. The CDR3 is 14 amino acids. Trimming removed 3 bases from V and 5 bases from J; junction bases left unmatched: 6. Germline-derived CDR1 and CDR2 are SGHNT and YYREEE (reference sequence). CDR3 nucleotide sequence: TGTGCCAGCAGCTCACGGACAGGGTTTTATGGCTACACCTTC. Its protein is CASSSRTGFYGYTF.

This chain uses TRBV11-3 with TRBJ2-1; 9 nucleotides agree with TRBD1. Germline V CDR1 and CDR2: SGHNT, YENEEA. V lost 1 base and J lost 6; bases outside the gene matches: 7. The CDR3 has 16 residues. In DNA, the CDR3 is TGTGCCAGCAGCTTAGGGCCCCGGGACAGGGCCAATGAGCAGTTCTTC. This sequence encodes CASSLGPRDRANEQFF. The complete variable domain, with remaining parts taken from reference TRBV11-3 and TRBJ2-1, reads EAGVVQSPRYKIIEKKQPVAFWCNPISGHNTLYWYLQNLGQGPELLIRYENEEAVDDSQLPKDRFSAERLKGVDSTLKIQPAELGDSAVYLCASSLGPRDRANEQFFGPGTRLTVL.

This rearrangement joins TRBV5-8 to TRBJ2-1; D gene ambiguous. The V end was cut by 5 bases, the J end by 4 bases, with 1 base between. Germline CDR1 SGHTS, CDR2 YDEGEE. The CDR3 is 10 amino acids. The CDR3 reads CASRYNEQFF. As DNA, the CDR3 is TGTGCCAGCAGATACAATGAGCAGTTCTTC.

The V and J genes are TRBV7-2 and TRBJ1-4; D remains ambiguous. The V and J ends lost 6 bases and 8 bases respectively, with 16 bases between them. The CDR3 extends over 14 amino acids. Germline assignment: CDR1 SGHTA and CDR2 FQGNSA. The CDR3: CASRPGPLSEKLFF. The CDR3 DNA reads as TGTGCCAGCAGACCCGGGCCCCTCTCCGAAAAACTGTTTTTT.

V gene TRBV25-1 combines with J gene TRBJ1-2; D call uncertain. Trimming cost V 8 bases and J 3 bases, with 10 bases left between them. This CDR3 has 12 amino acids. The germline gives CDR1 MGHDK, CDR2 SYGVNS. The CDR3 loop reads CASLRADYGYTF. DNA of the CDR3: TGTGCCAGCCTTCGGGCGGACTATGGCTACACCTTC.

The chain carries TRBV27 and TRBJ1-1; 8 bases fit TRBD1. V was pared by 5 bases and J by 1 base, with 9 bases of the junction left unmatched. CDR1 and CDR2 from the germline V gene are MNHEY and SMNVEV (reference sequence). CDR3 size: 16 residues. The CDR3 sequence: CASSPWTGKANTEAFF. Written as DNA, the CDR3 is TGTGCCAGCAGTCCTTGGACAGGGAAGGCGAACACTGAAGCTTTCTTT.

This clone occurred a few times. This rearrangement joins TRBV7-2 to TRBJ2-5; tentative D call: TRBD2 (5 bases). CDR1 is SGHTA, CDR2 FQGNSA, per germline. The CDR3 length is 14 residues. Trimming left V 0 bases short and J 8 bases short, with 13 bases between. For the CDR3, the DNA is TGTGCCAGCAGCTTAGCCCTGTCGGCGGGTACCCAGTACTTC. Its protein is CASSLALSAGTQYF.

The gene calls are TRBV5-1 and TRBJ1-2; D is possibly TRBD1 (6 bases). V was trimmed by 3 bases and J by 2 bases, leaving 23 bases between them. This CDR3 spans 18 amino acids. Germline CDR1 SGHRS, CDR2 YFSETQ. Here the CDR3 reads CASSSGGDILMTNYGYTF. In DNA form, the CDR3 reads TGCGCCAGCAGCTCTGGGGGGGACATCTTAATGACCAACTATGGCTACACCTTC.

In its sample, this clone was seen once. This chain joins TRBV7-9 and TRBJ2-1; no reliable D call. The CDR3 is 15 amino acids. The germline V gene encodes CDR1 SEHNR and CDR2 FQNEAQ (reference sequence). Trimming stripped 1 base from V and 8 bases from J, with 15 bases between. The CDR3 sequence: CASSLGQILEDEQFF. CDR3 bases: TGTGCCAGCAGCTTAGGGCAGATCCTTGAAGATGAGCAGTTCTTC.

This sequence joins TRBV6-6 and TRBJ2-7; 12 bases are a match to TRBD1. Trimming at V came to 0 bases and at J to 6 bases, leaving 3 bases not matched to a gene. CDR3 length: 15 amino acids. Germline V gives CDR1 MNHNY, CDR2 SVGAGI (reference sequence). The CDR3 sequence: CASSYSGTGGGEQYF. In DNA, the CDR3 is TGTGCCAGCAGTTACTCAGGGACAGGGGGCGGCGAGCAGTACTTC.

CDR3: CASSSRAPPPYEQYF. CDR3 DNA sequence: TGTGCCAGCAGTTCGCGGGCTCCCCCTCCCTACGAGCAGTACTTC. This rearrangement joins TRBV6-6 to TRBJ2-7, with a tentative D call TRBD2 (5 bases). In germline, CDR1 is MNHNY, CDR2 SVGAGI (reference sequence). V lost 4 bases, J lost 2 bases, and 15 bases lay in between. The CDR3 length is 15 residues.

V gene TRBV6-5 combines with J gene TRBJ1-1; no clear D. This CDR3 has 15 residues. Trimming pared 0 bases from V and 1 base from J, leaving 9 bases between. The V gene's germline CDR1 is MNHEY and CDR2 SVGAGI. This CDR3 is CASSYSLNGNTEAFF. The CDR3 region has the DNA TGTGCCAGCAGTTACTCGTTAAACGGGAACACTGAAGCTTTCTTT.